This TCR beta chain was documented in a study of cytomegalovirus exposure and HLA in healthy donors. Study outcomes and limitations: A later analysis appeared to link common viral pathogens to several of the most significant clusters. In a later analysis, V- and J-gene trimming of beta chains associated with a DCLRE1C missense variant, replicated independently.

Germline loops: CDR1 SEHNR, CDR2 FQNEAQ (reference sequence). The CDR3 has 14 amino acids. The V and J ends lost 5 bases and 6 bases respectively, with 13 bases between them. PCR was performed using 60 Vbeta and 13 Jbeta primers. Using immunoSEQ multiplex PCR, the repertoire was profiled, and TCRdb retains in-frame clones only, with some absent. Of approximately 170,000 clones listed, roughly 85% are singletons. On this clone itself: Its specificity is not known.

This TCR came from a boy younger than 10 in good health and CMV-seronegative. Sequencing used PBMCs. V usage is TRBV7-9 and J usage is TRBJ1-4; TRBD1 is a possible D gene (5 bases). The CDR3 reads CASSPRAGDEKLFF. For the CDR3, the DNA is TGTGCCAGCAGCCCAAGGGCGGGGGATGAAAAACTGTTTTTT.